The clone carrying this TCR beta chain showed up many times. The antigen is undetermined. This sample stems from a study of CD8+CD57+ T cells in acquired aplastic anemia. Study background: Isolated CD4+ and CD8+ cells, once sorted, yielded DNA averaging roughly 3 ug. Study-wide results and caveats: Both patients and controls carried the same twenty-nine CD8+ CDR3 sequences.

Patients included in sequencing had previously demonstrated CD8+CD57+ cell expansion by flow cytometry. Severe acquired aplastic anemia was diagnosed in all patients. The CDR3 is 13 residues long. Trimming at V came to 1 base and at J to 3 bases, leaving 0 bases not matched to a gene. The germline CDR1 and CDR2 sequences are LNHDA and SQIVND (reference sequence). Profiling of TCR beta VDJ combinations and CDR3 sequences used genomic DNA as template. Via MiXCR, TCRdb re-called the reads, giving one row per CDR3 protein. In the table there are about 160,000 distinct CDR3 sequences, 45% to 55% of which are singletons.

The specimen was sorted CD4+, CD8+, or CD8+CD57+ T cells (not recorded which) from PBMCs. The chain joins TRBV19 to TRBJ2-7; 7 positions match TRBD2. This TCR derives from a human donor with aplastic anemia. CDR3 in amino acids: CASSIGGGYEQYF. The CDR3 DNA sequence: TGTGCCAGTAGTATAGGGGGGGGCTACGAGCAGTACTTC.